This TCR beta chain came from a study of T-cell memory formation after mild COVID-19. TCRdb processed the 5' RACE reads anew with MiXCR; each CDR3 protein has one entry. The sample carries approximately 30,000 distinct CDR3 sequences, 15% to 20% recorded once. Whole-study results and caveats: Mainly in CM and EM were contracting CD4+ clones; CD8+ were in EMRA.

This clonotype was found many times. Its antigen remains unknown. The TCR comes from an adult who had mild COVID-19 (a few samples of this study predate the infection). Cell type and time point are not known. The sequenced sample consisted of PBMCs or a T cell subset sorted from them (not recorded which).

The CDR3 coding sequence is TGTGCCAGCAGTTTGGGGGGAAGTGGGTACGAGCAGTACTTC. Protein product: CASSLGGSGYEQYF. The chain has TRBV12-3 or TRBV12-4 and TRBJ2-7, with a weak D call TRBD2 (6 bases). V lost 3 bases, J lost 4 bases, and 13 bases lay in between. The CDR3 sequence is 14 residues long.